The clone carrying this TCR beta chain is categorized as medium-sized. Its antigen is not identified. Specimens held roughly 0.9-10 million cryopreserved PBMC prior to DNA extraction. The sample comes from a study of long-term antiretroviral therapy in people with HIV. The V gene's germline CDR1 is SEHNR and CDR2 FQNEAQ (reference sequence). The V and J ends lost 5 bases and 7 bases, in that order; junction bases with no gene match: 10. The CDR3 has 14 amino acids. At the survey level, the v3.0 immunoSEQ assay was run. Researchers set sequencing to target roughly 35,000-55,000 T-cell genomes per sample. The repertoire was sequenced with immunoSEQ multiplex PCR; TCRdb's copy has only in-frame clones and lacks some. The sample consists of 25,000 to 35,000 clones, 65% to 80% of them appearing once. Study findings and constraints: CDR3 length ranges were narrower in HIV repertoires than in controls. The study collected no data on ART adherence, viral resistance or therapy changes.

The sequence was obtained from a woman between 45 and 60 years old with HIV. The chain links TRBV7-9 to TRBJ1-2; 7 bases line up with TRBD1. Source: unsorted PBMCs, taken 3.1 years after starting antiretroviral therapy. The CDR3 region has the DNA TGTGCCAGCAGCGATACTGACAGGGTCTCTGGCTACACCTTC. Translation: CASSDTDRVSGYTF.